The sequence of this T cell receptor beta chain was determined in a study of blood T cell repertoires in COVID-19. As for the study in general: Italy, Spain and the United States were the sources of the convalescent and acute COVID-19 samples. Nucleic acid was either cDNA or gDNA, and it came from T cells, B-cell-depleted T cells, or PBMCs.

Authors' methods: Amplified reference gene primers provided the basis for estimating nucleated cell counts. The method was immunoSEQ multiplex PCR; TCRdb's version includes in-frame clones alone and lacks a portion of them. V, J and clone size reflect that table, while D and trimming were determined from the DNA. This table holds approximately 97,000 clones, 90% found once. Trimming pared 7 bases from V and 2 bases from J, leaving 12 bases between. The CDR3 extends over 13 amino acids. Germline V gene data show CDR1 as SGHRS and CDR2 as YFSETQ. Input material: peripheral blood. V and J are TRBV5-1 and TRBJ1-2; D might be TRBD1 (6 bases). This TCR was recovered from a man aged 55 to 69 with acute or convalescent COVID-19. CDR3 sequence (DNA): TGCGCCAGCGGACCTGGACAGAACTATGGCTACACCTTC. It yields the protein CASGPGQNYGYTF.